This TCR beta chain is drawn from a study of CD8+ T cells in alopecia areata. Study-wide findings and caveats: Clonality in lesional scalp, especially alopecia totalis/universalis, exceeded that of normal scalp. Sequencing of scalp samples also includes resident alphabeta T cells from normal skin.

Sequencing used cDNA as its template, made by extracting RNA and reverse transcribing it. TCRdb's table, derived via immunoSEQ multiplex PCR, lists solely in-frame clones and lacks some. The sample contains about 100,000 clones, approximately 59% of which appear only once. In regard to this clone: Its specificity is not known.

Germline V lookup: CDR1 PRHDT, CDR2 FYEKMQ (reference sequence). V was clipped by 6 bases and J by 5 bases, with 19 bases between them. This CDR3 is 15 amino acids long. Cell sorting was applied to PBMCs, and CD4+ and CD8+ T cells were collected. V is TRBV13 and J is TRBJ1-1, with D maybe TRBD1 (6 bases). The TCR sequence derives from a human donor in good health. The sequenced sample consisted of CD8+ T cells sorted from blood. Here the CDR3 reads CASRTFFRGRTEAFF. The CDR3 DNA follows: TGTGCCAGCAGAACTTTTTTCAGGGGTAGGACTGAAGCTTTCTTT.